This TCR beta chain was captured by sequencing in a study of patients and donors after allogeneic stem cell transplantation. CDR1 is SGHDN and CDR2 is FVKESK in the germline V gene. The V segment lost 3 bases and the J segment 4 bases; nucleotides outside the gene matches: 9. This CDR3 comprises 15 residues. One entry per CDR3 protein, called by TCRdb with MiXCR from the RT-PCR reads. Altogether roughly 250,000 distinct CDR3 sequences are present, 13% to 15% being singletons, with the ten largest covering roughly 11%. Sequencing input: blood, either unsorted or a sorted T cell fraction (not recorded which). The chain is built from TRBV14 and TRBJ2-7, with 7 bases matching TRBD1. This TCR was sampled from a human donor who was either an allogeneic HSCT recipient or a stem cell or donor lymphocyte infusion donor (not recorded which). It is not recorded whose cells these are; they may come from a transplant donor. The CDR3 sequence: CASSQRRQGVYEQYF. The CDR3 DNA is TGTGCCAGCAGCCAGAGAAGACAGGGAGTGTACGAGCAGTACTTC.